This T cell receptor (beta chain) was retrieved from a study of glioma-infiltrating T cells. This CDR3 comprises 17 residues. V dropped 3 bases and J dropped 3; count of bases not matched to a gene: 13. Germline lookup yields CDR1 SQVTM and CDR2 ANQGSEA. Study-wide points: Only very few CDR3 sequences appeared in both tissue and blood.

This clonotype occurred once. The antigen is not known. Using RNA template, CDR3s of TCR alpha and beta were amplified with iRepertoire arm-PCR. TCRdb processed the multiplex PCR reads anew with MiXCR; each CDR3 protein has one entry. The sample lists under 150,000 distinct CDR3 sequences; 39% were seen once. Sequencing used glioma tissue, nonneoplastic brain tissue, or PBMCs (not recorded which). The rearrangement joins TRBV29-1 to TRBJ1-2, with 10 positions matching TRBD1. The TCR comes from a human donor with low-grade glioma or glioblastoma, undergoing nonglioma brain surgery, or in good health (not recorded which). The CDR3: CSVDTPRDRGYHYGYTF. CDR3 DNA sequence: TGCAGCGTTGATACCCCGCGGGACAGGGGTTATCACTATGGCTACACCTTC.